These 11 T cell receptor beta chains originate from one sample sequenced in a study of regulatory T cells in long-lasting Graves disease. Construction of TCR beta libraries relied on iRepertoire HTBI primers and on Arm-PCR targeting CDR3 regions. TCRdb ran MiXCR on the multiplex PCR reads and lists one entry per CDR3 protein. The sample contains about 420,000 distinct CDR3 sequences, roughly 15% of which appear only once. The sample's time point: newly diagnosed GD, antithyroid drugs for less than 3 months. Extracted PBMC RNA gave rise to the TCR library. The sample also formed part of further work on T cells in Graves' hyperthyroidism and ophthalmopathy.

Sequenced here: peripheral blood mononuclear cells (PBMCs), sampled at new diagnosis, from a patient treated with antithyroid drugs. These receptors were taken from a woman in her late teens or twenties with Graves disease.

The chain is built from TRBV28 and TRBJ2-7; 9 bases agree with TRBD2. The ends lost 7 bases at V and 5 bases at J; junction bases unmatched: 6. Germline-derived CDR1 and CDR2 are MDHEN and SYDVKM. This CDR3 spans 13 amino acids. The CDR3 DNA reads as TGTGCCAGCACCCAGCCTAGCGGGAACGAGCAGTACTTC. Its translation: CASTQPSGNEQYF.

Many counts were recorded for this clonotype. The chain couples TRBV5-6 to TRBJ1-1, with a weak D call TRBD1 (6 bases). Trimming removed 2 bases from V and 2 bases from J, with 13 bases in between. The germline V gene encodes CDR1 SGHDT and CDR2 YYEEEE. This CDR3 contains 15 residues. The chain's CDR3 is CASSFFQDRNTEAFF. The CDR3 nucleotides read TGTGCCAGCAGCTTTTTTCAGGACAGAAACACTGAAGCTTTCTTT.

This chain links TRBV19 with TRBJ1-3; D unresolved. This CDR3 is built from 17 residues. Germline V gene lookup returns CDR1 LNHDA and CDR2 SQIVND (reference sequence). The V end was cut by 3 bases, the J end by 0 bases, with 15 bases between. CDR3 sequence: CASSINTAAFSGNTIYF. The CDR3 nucleotides are TGTGCCAGTAGTATCAACACCGCCGCCTTCTCTGGAAACACCATATATTTT.

Ten or more counts support this clonotype. The gene calls are TRBV6-1 and TRBJ2-5; TRBD2 agrees at 10 bases. The germline V gene has CDR1 MNHNS and CDR2 SASEGT. V lost 5 bases and J lost 3; bases outside the gene matches: 6. The CDR3 sequence is 15 residues long. In nucleotides, the CDR3 is TGTGCCAGCAGTACCGGGACTAGCGAGAAAGAGACCCAGTACTTC. Amino acid sequence: CASSTGTSEKETQYF.

The sample holds many counts of this clonotype. This chain connects TRBV12-3 or TRBV12-4 to TRBJ2-2; possible D gene TRBD2, 6 bases. Trimming stripped 6 bases from V and 1 base from J, with 18 bases between. The CDR3 runs 17 residues. The CDR3 DNA follows: TGTGCCAGCAGACCCTGGAGCGGGTCGATGAACACCGGGGAGCTGTTTTTT. This encodes CASRPWSGSMNTGELFF.

Comment on this clonotype: This clone may be a read error of a much larger clone one base away. The genes are TRBV27 and TRBJ2-7, with D possibly being TRBD2 (5 bases). This CDR3 region has 14 residues. CDR1 is MNHEY, CDR2 SMNVEV, per germline (reference sequence). V was trimmed by 3 bases and J by 3 bases, leaving 12 bases between them. CDR3: CASSFRWEIYEQYF. The CDR3 coding sequence is TGTGCCAGCAGTTTCCGGTGGGAGATCTACGAGCAGTACTTC.

This clonotype was seen repeatedly, ten times or more. The chain combines TRBV6-2 or TRBV6-3 with TRBJ2-7; D perhaps matches TRBD1 (6 bases). The V and J ends lost 2 bases and 2 bases respectively, with 10 bases between them. The CDR3 is 14 residues long. Per germline, CDR1 MNHEY and CDR2 SVGEGT. CDR3 nucleotide sequence: TGTGCCAGCAGTTACGCAGGGGTGACCTACGAGCAGTACTTC. Translating it yields CASSYAGVTYEQYF.

This chain joins TRBV7-3 and TRBJ2-3, with TRBD2 matching over 10 bases. Germline V gene data show CDR1 as SGHTA and CDR2 as FQGTGA. The CDR3 length is 17 residues. The V and J ends lost 4 bases and 5 bases, in that order; junction bases with no gene match: 12. The CDR3 nucleotides are TGTGCCAGCAGCTCGCCACCGGGGAGCGGGAGGGGAGATACGCAGTATTTT. Its protein product is CASSSPPGSGRGDTQYF.

This clonotype was counted many times. V gene TRBV5-1 combines with J gene TRBJ1-1; D ambiguous. The V gene's germline CDR1 is SGHRS and CDR2 YFSETQ. The CDR3 runs to 15 residues. V was trimmed by 0 bases and J by 1 base, leaving 10 bases between them. CDR3 sequence reads: CASSLGRIGNTEAFF. CDR3 DNA sequence: TGCGCCAGCAGCTTGGGCAGGATTGGGAACACTGAAGCTTTCTTT.

This clonotype was observed many times. This chain links TRBV27 with TRBJ2-3; 9 nucleotides match TRBD1. The CDR3 spans 17 residues. From germline, CDR1 is MNHEY and CDR2 SMNVEV (reference sequence). V shed 5 bases, J shed 3 bases, and the junction held 12 bases outside the gene matches. This CDR3 reads CASSTRQGVPGTDTQYF. The CDR3 DNA reads as TGTGCCAGCAGTACCCGACAGGGGGTTCCGGGGACAGATACGCAGTATTTT.

This clonotype came up a few times. The chain combines TRBV4-1 with TRBJ2-1, with D perhaps TRBD2 (5 bases). In germline, CDR1 is MGHRA, CDR2 YSYEKL. The CDR3 is made up of 17 amino acids. V lost 1 base and J 4 bases, leaving 17 bases between the germline ends. The CDR3 here is CASSQVLAVGDYNEQFF. CDR3 coding DNA: TGCGCCAGCAGCCAAGTCCTAGCTGTTGGGGATTACAATGAGCAGTTCTTC.